The entry below gives a single T cell receptor beta chain sequence along with its context. No antigen is known for it. CD8+ and CD4+ T cells from blood underwent TCR beta sequencing, which was carried out in a high-throughput format. V lost 3 bases and J 7 bases, leaving 8 bases between the germline ends. The germline V gene has CDR1 MDHEN and CDR2 SYDVKM. The CDR3 covers 12 residues. This entry comes from a study of CD8 T cells in Susac syndrome. General study results and limits: Clonal expansion was not seen in any Susac syndrome CD4+ T cell repertoire.

With random hexamers, roughly 0.45 to 1 ug RNA was reverse transcribed. Coverage of TCR beta CDR3 amplification by immunoSEQ multiplex PCR extended to 54 Vbeta and 13 Jbeta. TCRdb independently ran MiXCR on the immunoSEQ multiplex PCR reads; one entry per CDR3 protein. Of about 240,000 distinct CDR3 sequences in the sample, about 96% are singletons; the top ten hold approximately 0.1%. The chain uses TRBV28 and TRBJ2-3; D remains unclear. The sample was CD4+ T cells from PBMCs. The source of this sequence is a human donor with Susac syndrome. The CDR3 DNA reads as TGTGCCAGCAGTTTCCGTGTGAATACGCAGTATTTT. This translates into CASSFRVNTQYF.